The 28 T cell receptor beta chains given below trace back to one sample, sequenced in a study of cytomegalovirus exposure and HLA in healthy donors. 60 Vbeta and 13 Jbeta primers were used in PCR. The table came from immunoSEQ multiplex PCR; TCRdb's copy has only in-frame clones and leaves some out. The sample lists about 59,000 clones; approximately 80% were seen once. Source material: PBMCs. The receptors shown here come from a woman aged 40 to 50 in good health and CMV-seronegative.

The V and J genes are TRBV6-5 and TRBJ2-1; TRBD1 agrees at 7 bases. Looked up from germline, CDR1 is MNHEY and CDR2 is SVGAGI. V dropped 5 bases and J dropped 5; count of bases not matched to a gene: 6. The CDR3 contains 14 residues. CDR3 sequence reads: CASSLYGQDNEQFF. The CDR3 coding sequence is TGTGCCAGCAGTCTCTACGGACAGGACAATGAGCAGTTCTTC.

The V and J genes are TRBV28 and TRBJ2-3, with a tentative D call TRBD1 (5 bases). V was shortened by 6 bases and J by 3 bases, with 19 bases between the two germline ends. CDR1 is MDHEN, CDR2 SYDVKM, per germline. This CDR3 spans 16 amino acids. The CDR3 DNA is TGTGCCAGCAGGTCAAGCCCAGGGCAAGGAACAGATACGCAGTATTTT. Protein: CASRSSPGQGTDTQYF.

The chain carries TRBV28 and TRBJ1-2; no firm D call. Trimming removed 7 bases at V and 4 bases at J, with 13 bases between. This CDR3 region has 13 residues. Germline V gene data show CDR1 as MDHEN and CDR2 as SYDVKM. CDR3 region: CASISARVYGYTF. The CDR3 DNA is TGTGCCAGCATTTCAGCGAGGGTCTATGGCTACACCTTC.

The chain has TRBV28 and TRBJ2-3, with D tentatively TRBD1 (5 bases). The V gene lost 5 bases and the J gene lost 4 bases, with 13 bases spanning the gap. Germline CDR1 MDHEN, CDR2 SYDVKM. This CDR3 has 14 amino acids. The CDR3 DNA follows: TGTGCCAGCAGTCCGTCCGACAGATCAGATACGCAGTATTTT. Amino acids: CASSPSDRSDTQYF.

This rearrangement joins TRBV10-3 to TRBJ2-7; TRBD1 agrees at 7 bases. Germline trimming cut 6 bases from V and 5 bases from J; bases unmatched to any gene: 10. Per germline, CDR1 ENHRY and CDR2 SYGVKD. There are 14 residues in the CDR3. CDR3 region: CAIRSLRGLDEQYF. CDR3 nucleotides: TGTGCCATCAGGTCACTTAGGGGGCTGGACGAGCAGTACTTC.

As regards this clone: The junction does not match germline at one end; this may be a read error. Here the CDR3 DNA reads TGTGCCAGCAGTAAAGCCGGGACAGGGATTGACACCGGGGAGCTGTTTTTT. It codes for CASSKAGTGIDTGELFF. This chain connects TRBV6-1 to TRBJ2-2; 9 nucleotides agree with TRBD1. Germline-derived CDR1 and CDR2 are MNHNS and SASEGT. This CDR3 is 17 amino acids long.

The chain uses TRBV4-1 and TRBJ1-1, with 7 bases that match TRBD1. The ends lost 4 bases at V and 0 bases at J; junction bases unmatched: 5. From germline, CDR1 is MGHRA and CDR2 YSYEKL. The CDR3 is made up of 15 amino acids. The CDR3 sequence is CASSPHDRVNTEAFF. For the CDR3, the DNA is TGCGCCAGCAGCCCCCACGACAGGGTGAACACTGAAGCTTTCTTT.

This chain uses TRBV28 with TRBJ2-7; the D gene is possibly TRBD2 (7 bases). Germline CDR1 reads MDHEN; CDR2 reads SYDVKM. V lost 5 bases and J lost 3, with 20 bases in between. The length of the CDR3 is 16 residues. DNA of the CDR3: TGTGCCAGCAGTCCCCCAGAATGGGGGGGCAGCTACGAGCAGTACTTC. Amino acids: CASSPPEWGGSYEQYF.

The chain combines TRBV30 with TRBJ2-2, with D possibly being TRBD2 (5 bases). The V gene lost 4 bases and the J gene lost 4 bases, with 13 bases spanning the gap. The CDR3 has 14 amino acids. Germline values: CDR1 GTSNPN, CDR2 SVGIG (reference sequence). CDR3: CAWTVGVGTGELFF. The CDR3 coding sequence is TGTGCCTGGACGGTGGGAGTTGGCACCGGGGAGCTGTTTTTT.

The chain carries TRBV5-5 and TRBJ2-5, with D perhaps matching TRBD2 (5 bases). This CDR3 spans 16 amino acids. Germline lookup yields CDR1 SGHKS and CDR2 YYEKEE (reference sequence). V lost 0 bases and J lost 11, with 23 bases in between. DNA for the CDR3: TGTGCCAGCAGCTTGGCCCCAGTGGGGAGCGAAGGTGAGCAGTACTTC. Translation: CASSLAPVGSEGEQYF.

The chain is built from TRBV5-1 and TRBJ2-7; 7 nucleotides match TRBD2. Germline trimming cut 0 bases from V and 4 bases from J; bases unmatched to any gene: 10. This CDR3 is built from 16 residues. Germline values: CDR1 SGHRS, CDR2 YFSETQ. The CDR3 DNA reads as TGCGCCAGCAGCTTGGACAGCGGGATGGAACGGTACGAGCAGTACTTC. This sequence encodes CASSLDSGMERYEQYF.

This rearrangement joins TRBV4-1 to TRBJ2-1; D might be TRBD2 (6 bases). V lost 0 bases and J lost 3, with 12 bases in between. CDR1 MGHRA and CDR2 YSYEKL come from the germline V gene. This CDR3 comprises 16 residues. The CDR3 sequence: CASSQDGSGNYNEQFF. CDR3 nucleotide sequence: TGCGCCAGCAGCCAAGATGGTAGCGGAAACTACAATGAGCAGTTCTTC.

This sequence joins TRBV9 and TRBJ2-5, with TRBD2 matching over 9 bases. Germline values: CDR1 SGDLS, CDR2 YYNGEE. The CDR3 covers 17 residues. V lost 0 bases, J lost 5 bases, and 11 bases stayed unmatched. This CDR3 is CASSVGTQREARETQYF. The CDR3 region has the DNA TGTGCCAGCAGCGTAGGAACCCAGCGGGAGGCTCGGGAGACCCAGTACTTC.

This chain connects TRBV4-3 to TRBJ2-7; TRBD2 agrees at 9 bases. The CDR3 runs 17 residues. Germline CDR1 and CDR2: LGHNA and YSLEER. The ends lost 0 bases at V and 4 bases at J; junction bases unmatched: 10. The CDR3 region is CASSQDRRSGRPYEQYF. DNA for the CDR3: TGCGCCAGCAGCCAAGATCGGCGAAGCGGGAGGCCTTACGAGCAGTACTTC.

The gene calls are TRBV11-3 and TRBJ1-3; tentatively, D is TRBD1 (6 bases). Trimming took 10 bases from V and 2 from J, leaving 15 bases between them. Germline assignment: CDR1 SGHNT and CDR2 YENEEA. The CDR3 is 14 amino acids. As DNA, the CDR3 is TGTGCCACCGACAGGTCGGGCCCTGGAAACACCATATATTTT. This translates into CATDRSGPGNTIYF. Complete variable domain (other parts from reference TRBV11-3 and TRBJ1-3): EAGVVQSPRYKIIEKKQPVAFWCNPISGHNTLYWYLQNLGQGPELLIRYENEEAVDDSQLPKDRFSAERLKGVDSTLKIQPAELGDSAVYLCATDRSGPGNTIYFGEGSWLTVV.

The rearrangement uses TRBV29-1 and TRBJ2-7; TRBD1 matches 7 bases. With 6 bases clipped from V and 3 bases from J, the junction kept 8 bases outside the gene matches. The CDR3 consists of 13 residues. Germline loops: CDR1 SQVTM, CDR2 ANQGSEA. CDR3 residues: CSVAEQGNYEQYF. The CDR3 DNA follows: TGCAGCGTCGCCGAACAGGGGAACTACGAGCAGTACTTC.

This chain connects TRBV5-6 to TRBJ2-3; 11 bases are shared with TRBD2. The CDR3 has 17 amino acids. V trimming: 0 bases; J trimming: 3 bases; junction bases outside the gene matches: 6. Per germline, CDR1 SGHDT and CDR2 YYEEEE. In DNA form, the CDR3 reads TGTGCCAGCAGCTTGGCCCCGGGACTAGCGGCGACAGATACGCAGTATTTT. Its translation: CASSLAPGLAATDTQYF.

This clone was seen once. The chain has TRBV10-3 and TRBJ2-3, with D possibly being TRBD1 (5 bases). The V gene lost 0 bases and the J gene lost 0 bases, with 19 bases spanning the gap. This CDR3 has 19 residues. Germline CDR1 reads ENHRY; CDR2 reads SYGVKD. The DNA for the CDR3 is TGTGCCATCAGTGAGTCGGGGCAGATTCGATTATCTAGCACAGATACGCAGTATTTT. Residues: CAISESGQIRLSSTDTQYF.

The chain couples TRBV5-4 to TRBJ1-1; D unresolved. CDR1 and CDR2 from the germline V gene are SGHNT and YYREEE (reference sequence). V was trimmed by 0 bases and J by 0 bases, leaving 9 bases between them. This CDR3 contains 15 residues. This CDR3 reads CASSLDVGLNTEAFF. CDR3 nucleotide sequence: TGTGCCAGCAGCTTGGACGTTGGCTTGAACACTGAAGCTTTCTTT.

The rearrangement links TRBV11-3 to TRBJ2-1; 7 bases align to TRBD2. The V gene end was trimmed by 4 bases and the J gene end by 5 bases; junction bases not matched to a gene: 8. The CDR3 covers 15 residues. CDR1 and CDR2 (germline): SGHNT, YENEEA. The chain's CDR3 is CASSSDLADNNEQFF. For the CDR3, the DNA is TGTGCCAGCAGCTCCGATCTAGCGGACAACAATGAGCAGTTCTTC.

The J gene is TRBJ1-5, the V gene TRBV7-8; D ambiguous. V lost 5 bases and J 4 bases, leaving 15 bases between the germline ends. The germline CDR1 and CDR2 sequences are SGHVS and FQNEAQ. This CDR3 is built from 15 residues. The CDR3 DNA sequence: TGTGCCAGCAGCGCCCTCCGAGGGATTAATCAGCCCCAGCATTTT. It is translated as CASSALRGINQPQHF.

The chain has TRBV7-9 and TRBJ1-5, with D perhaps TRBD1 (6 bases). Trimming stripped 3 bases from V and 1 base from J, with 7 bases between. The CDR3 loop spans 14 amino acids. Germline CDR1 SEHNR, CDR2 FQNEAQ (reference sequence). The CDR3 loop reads CASSLGQSNQPQHF. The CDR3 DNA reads TGTGCCAGCAGCTTGGGACAAAGCAATCAGCCCCAGCATTTT.

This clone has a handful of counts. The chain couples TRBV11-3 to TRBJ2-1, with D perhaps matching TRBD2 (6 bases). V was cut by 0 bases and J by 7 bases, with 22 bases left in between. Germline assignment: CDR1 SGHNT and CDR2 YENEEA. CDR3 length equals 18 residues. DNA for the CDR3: TGTGCCAGCAGCTTAGATCAAGGAGGGAGTATTGGTCGGAATGAGCAGTTCTTC. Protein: CASSLDQGGSIGRNEQFF.

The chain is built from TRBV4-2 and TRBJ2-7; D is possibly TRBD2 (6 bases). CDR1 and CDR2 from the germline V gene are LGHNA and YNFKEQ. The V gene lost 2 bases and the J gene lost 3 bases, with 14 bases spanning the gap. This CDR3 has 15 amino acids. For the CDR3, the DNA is TGTGCCAGCAGCCAAATAGCGGACCCTTACTACGAGCAGTACTTC. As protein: CASSQIADPYYEQYF.

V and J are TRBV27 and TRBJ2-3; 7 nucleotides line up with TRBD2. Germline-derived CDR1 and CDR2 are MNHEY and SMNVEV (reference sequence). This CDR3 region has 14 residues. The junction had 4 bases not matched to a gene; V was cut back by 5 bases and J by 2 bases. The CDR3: CASSKRGYTDTQYF. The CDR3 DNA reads TGTGCCAGCAGTAAGCGGGGATACACAGATACGCAGTATTTT.

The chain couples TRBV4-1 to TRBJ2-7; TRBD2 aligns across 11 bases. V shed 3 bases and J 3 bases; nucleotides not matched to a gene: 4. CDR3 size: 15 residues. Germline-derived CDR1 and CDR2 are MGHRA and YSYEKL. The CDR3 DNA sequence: TGCGCCAGCAGCCAGCCGACTAGCGGGAACTACGAGCAGTACTTC. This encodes CASSQPTSGNYEQYF.

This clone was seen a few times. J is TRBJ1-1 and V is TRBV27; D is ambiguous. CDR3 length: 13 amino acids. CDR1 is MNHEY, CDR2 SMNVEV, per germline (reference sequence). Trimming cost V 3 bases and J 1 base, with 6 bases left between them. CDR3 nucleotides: TGTGCCAGCAGTTTCCGGGAGAACACTGAAGCTTTCTTT. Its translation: CASSFRENTEAFF.

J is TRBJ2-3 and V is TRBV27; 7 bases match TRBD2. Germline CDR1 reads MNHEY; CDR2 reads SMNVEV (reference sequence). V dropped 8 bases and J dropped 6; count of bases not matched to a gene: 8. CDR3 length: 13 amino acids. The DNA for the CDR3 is TGTGCCAGCGGACAACTCGGGGGGGATACGCAGTATTTT. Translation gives CASGQLGGDTQYF.